This T cell receptor (beta chain) was documented in a study of blood T cell repertoires in COVID-19. Background on the study: Nucleic acid was either cDNA or gDNA, and it came from T cells, B-cell-depleted T cells, or PBMCs.

Source study methods: Nucleated cell number was recorded as an estimate derived from reference gene primer amplification. Profiling relied on immunoSEQ multiplex PCR, and the TCRdb table lists in-frame clones only, not all of them. Clonal size and the V and J genes are those of that table, whereas D and trimming came from the DNA. The sample shows 140,000 to 150,000 clones, nearly 85% of them seen only once. Germline V CDR1 and CDR2: LGHDT, YNNKEL (reference sequence). Trimming pared 2 bases from V and 5 bases from J, leaving 6 bases between. The CDR3 is 12 amino acids. This clonotype was obtained from a human donor in a cohort sampled during active COVID-19. The V and J genes are TRBV3-1 (or the pseudogene TRBV3-2) and TRBJ1-1; D uncertain. Sequencing input: peripheral blood. This chain's CDR3 is CASSQIQTEAFF. Written as DNA, the CDR3 is TGTGCCAGCAGCCAAATCCAGACTGAAGCTTTCTTT.